This TCR beta chain was captured by sequencing in a study of a mutant IDH1 vaccine in newly diagnosed glioma. As for the study in general: Treated patients comprised approximately 62% males and roughly 40% females, mean age 40.4 years. Earlier therapy was either radiotherapy, temozolomide, or both, and most got both. Study conclusions and caveats: Immune responses induced by vaccination arose in 90% to 95% of the patients.

Regarding time point: week 11, during vaccination. In the vaccine, a single dose held 300 ug of the mutant IDH1 20-mer peptide, along with topical imiquimod. Donor tumors were new WHO grade 3 or 4 IDH1-mutant, ATRX-lost astrocytomas. This CDR3 contains 14 residues. V shed 4 bases, J shed 5 bases, and the junction held 6 bases outside the gene matches. Germline V gives CDR1 SGHRS, CDR2 YFSETQ. Some clones are missing from TCRdb's copy, which holds only in-frame ones; the method was immunoSEQ multiplex PCR. Counted here are about 40,000 clones, around 83% occurring once; the ten biggest clones make up roughly 2%. As concerns this clone: The antigen remains undetermined.

The rearrangement uses TRBV5-1 and TRBJ2-5; 9 bases are a match to TRBD1. This material consisted of PBMCs, taken from a glioma patient whose treatment included an IDH1 peptide vaccine. The TCR was taken from a man in his forties with glioma. The DNA for the CDR3 is TGCGCCAGCAGCCTGGGGACAGGGAGGGAGACCCAGTACTTC. Protein: CASSLGTGRETQYF.